These 2 T cell receptor beta chains came from one sample sequenced in a study of blood T cell repertoires in COVID-19. Produced via immunoSEQ multiplex PCR; TCRdb's table is partial and in-frame only. This sample yields about 90,000 clones, of which more than 65% are seen a single time; about 6.3% belongs to the top ten. Sequencing input: peripheral blood. The receptors were gathered from a man between 60 and 70 years old with acute or convalescent COVID-19.

V usage is TRBV11-3 and J usage is TRBJ2-1; tentative D call: TRBD2 (6 bases). From germline, CDR1 is SGHNT and CDR2 YENEEA. V gave up 0 bases and J gave up 9 bases, with 18 bases separating them. The length of the CDR3 is 16 residues. The CDR3 sequence: CASSLDVGGSYSEQFF. The CDR3 bases are TGTGCCAGCAGCTTAGACGTCGGGGGTTCGTATAGTGAGCAGTTCTTC. Combining the CDR3 with reference TRBV11-3 and TRBJ2-1 gives the whole variable domain EAGVVQSPRYKIIEKKQPVAFWCNPISGHNTLYWYLQNLGQGPELLIRYENEEAVDDSQLPKDRFSAERLKGVDSTLKIQPAELGDSAVYLCASSLDVGGSYSEQFFGPGTRLTVL.

The sample holds one count of this clone. This rearrangement joins TRBV5-5 to TRBJ2-7, with a weak D call TRBD1 (5 bases). Trimming cost V 2 bases and J 3 bases, with 15 bases left between them. Germline V gene lookup returns CDR1 SGHKS and CDR2 YYEKEE (reference sequence). The CDR3 contains 15 residues. The CDR3 protein is CASSLGLNRIYEQYF. CDR3 nucleotides: TGTGCCAGCAGCTTAGGATTAAACAGGATCTACGAGCAGTACTTC.